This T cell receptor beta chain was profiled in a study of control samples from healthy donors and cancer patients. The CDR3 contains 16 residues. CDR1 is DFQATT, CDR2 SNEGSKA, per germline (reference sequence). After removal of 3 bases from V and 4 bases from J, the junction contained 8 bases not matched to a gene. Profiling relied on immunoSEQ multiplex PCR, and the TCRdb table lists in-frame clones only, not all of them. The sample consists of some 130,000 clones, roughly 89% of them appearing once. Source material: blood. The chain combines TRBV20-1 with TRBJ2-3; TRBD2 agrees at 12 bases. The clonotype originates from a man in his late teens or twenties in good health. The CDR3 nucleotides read TGCAGTGCTAGTAGTCCTAGCGGGGGGGCGGCAGATACGCAGTATTTT. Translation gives CSASSPSGGAADTQYF.